This T cell receptor (beta chain) was sequenced for a study of T cell responses to AZD1222 COVID-19 vaccine. Trimming shortened V by 1 base and J by 4 bases, and 14 bases separated the two germline ends. In germline, CDR1 is MNHNS, CDR2 SASEGT. This CDR3 region has 15 residues. The protocol was immunoSEQ multiplex PCR, while the TCRdb copy is restricted to in-frame clones and leaves out a portion. The sample yields more than 75,000 clones, roughly nine tenths seen once. This chain links TRBV6-1 with TRBJ2-7, with D possibly TRBD1 on 7 matching bases. The origin of this receptor is an adult in good health. The specimen comprised peripheral blood, sampled on day 0 of AZD1222 vaccination. The CDR3 DNA is TGTGCCAGCAGTGAAGAGGAGGGGGCGGGGTACGAGCAGTACTTC. Protein: CASSEEEGAGYEQYF.